A single sample is the source of the 13 T cell receptor beta chains below, sequenced in a study of T cells after yellow fever vaccination. TCRdb re-analysed the 5' RACE reads in MiXCR, keeping a single row per CDR3 protein. Among approximately 510,000 distinct CDR3 sequences listed, about a fifth were seen once. Specimen: PBMCs, collected approximately 22 days after the first yellow fever vaccination. The receptors derive from a man between 18 and 29 years old who received the YFV17D yellow fever vaccine.

The chain employs TRBV9 and TRBJ2-7; TRBD1 matches at 8 bases. Trimming removed 0 bases from V and 6 bases from J; junction bases left unmatched: 8. This CDR3 comprises 15 residues. Germline CDR1 is SGDLS and CDR2 is YYNGEE. The CDR3 sequence: CASSVGTGSQLEQYF. The CDR3 coding sequence is TGTGCCAGCAGCGTAGGGACAGGGTCGCAACTCGAGCAGTACTTC.

This clonotype was observed a handful of times. This chain joins TRBV25-1 and TRBJ1-6, with D perhaps TRBD1 (6 bases). Germline assignment: CDR1 MGHDK and CDR2 SYGVNS. V was pared by 3 bases and J by 11 bases, with 23 bases between. This CDR3 has 17 amino acids. CDR3 nucleotide sequence: TGTGCCAGCAGTGATACCAATTCTGGACAGTCCAATACACCCCTCCACTTT. Translation: CASSDTNSGQSNTPLHF.

This clonotype has more than one count but fewer than ten. This chain uses TRBV6-2 or TRBV6-3 with TRBJ2-7; 7 bases are a match to TRBD1. Germline V gives CDR1 MNHEY, CDR2 SVGEGT. Trimming cost V 6 bases and J 2 bases; bases outside gene matches: 10. The CDR3 consists of 15 residues. The CDR3 loop reads CASSGSRGFPYEQYF. The DNA for the CDR3 is TGTGCCAGCAGCGGCAGCAGGGGGTTTCCCTACGAGCAGTACTTC.

The chain is built from TRBV27 and TRBJ2-6, with D tentatively TRBD1 (5 bases). Trimming removed 4 bases at V and 4 bases at J, with 5 bases between. The CDR3 has 13 residues. The germline gives CDR1 MNHEY, CDR2 SMNVEV (reference sequence). Written as DNA, the CDR3 is TGTGCCAGCAGTTACAGGGGGGCCAACGTCCTGACTTTC. The encoded protein is CASSYRGANVLTF.

This clonotype was seen a few times. V is TRBV6-1 and J is TRBJ2-3, with D maybe TRBD1 (6 bases). Germline CDR1 reads MNHNS; CDR2 reads SASEGT. V was shortened by 6 bases and J by 4 bases, with 17 bases between the two germline ends. The CDR3 loop spans 15 amino acids. The CDR3 loop is CASSPPEGVPDTQYF. CDR3 DNA: TGTGCCAGCAGCCCCCCCGAGGGGGTGCCAGATACGCAGTATTTT.

This clonotype appeared a few times. The chain recombines TRBV7-2 with TRBJ1-4, with 9 bases identical to TRBD1. The CDR3 loop spans 15 amino acids. The J segment lost 8 bases and the V segment lost 4 bases, leaving 8 bases of the junction unmatched. Germline V gene data show CDR1 as SGHTA and CDR2 as FQGNSA. CDR3 sequence (DNA): TGTGCCAGCAGCTCGCCGGGACAGGGAGGGGAAAAACTGTTTTTT. Translation gives CASSSPGQGGEKLFF.

The chain carries TRBV20-1 and TRBJ2-3; D is unclear. The germline CDR1 and CDR2 sequences are DFQATT and SNEGSKA (reference sequence). The CDR3 has 13 amino acids. The V end was cut by 6 bases, the J end by 1 base, with 11 bases between. The CDR3 protein is CSAWIEGTDTQYF. For the CDR3, the DNA is TGCAGTGCGTGGATCGAGGGCACAGATACGCAGTATTTT.

Remarks on this clonotype: A much larger clone lies a single base off, so this may be a read error. J is TRBJ2-1 and V is TRBV6-2 or TRBV6-3, with D possibly TRBD2 on 5 matching bases. Trimming pared 6 bases from V and 7 bases from J, leaving 16 bases between. Germline loops: CDR1 MNHEY, CDR2 SVGEGT. The CDR3 contains 14 residues. The CDR3 region is CASRDSKIGNEQFF. The CDR3 DNA follows: TGTGCCAGCAGGGACTCTAAGATAGGGAATGAGCAGTTCTTC.

The rearrangement joins TRBV29-1 to TRBJ2-5; 9 bases map to TRBD2. V lost 2 bases to trimming and J lost 5 bases; unmatched junction nucleotides: 6. Germline V gene sequence: CDR1 SQVTM, CDR2 ANQGSEA. The CDR3 extends over 14 amino acids. CDR3 sequence: CSVEYSGGGETQYF. CDR3 bases: TGCAGCGTTGAATATAGCGGGGGCGGGGAGACCCAGTACTTC.

The chain couples TRBV28 to TRBJ1-5; no clear D. V was pared by 6 bases and J by 7 bases, with 10 bases between. CDR3 length equals 12 residues. Germline assignment: CDR1 MDHEN and CDR2 SYDVKM. CDR3 coding DNA: TGTGCCAGCAGCCAAATAGGGCAGCCCCAGCATTTT. Translated: CASSQIGQPQHF.

This clonotype was counted once. The V gene is TRBV5-1, the J gene TRBJ2-3; 11 nucleotides line up with TRBD2. Germline loops: CDR1 SGHRS, CDR2 YFSETQ. Losses at the gene ends were 4 bases for V and 5 bases for J; bases not matched to a gene: 9. The CDR3 is made up of 16 amino acids. In DNA, the CDR3 is TGCGCCAGCAGCAGGTCCTTAGCGGGGGGGCAAGATACGCAGTATTTT. Protein sequence: CASSRSLAGGQDTQYF.

This clonotype was seen ten or more times. The CDR3 loop reads CSGGLMDEQFF. Here the CDR3 DNA reads TGCAGCGGAGGACTAATGGATGAGCAGTTCTTC. The chain recombines TRBV29-1 with TRBJ2-1; D may be TRBD2 (6 bases). Germline-derived CDR1 and CDR2 are SQVTM and ANQGSEA. The V end lost 7 bases, the J end lost 8 bases, and 12 bases lay between the germline ends. There are 11 residues in the CDR3.

The chain carries TRBV27 and TRBJ2-3; D is ambiguous. CDR3 length equals 14 residues. With 3 bases removed from V and 4 bases from J, the gap between germline ends came to 11 bases. CDR1 MNHEY and CDR2 SMNVEV come from the germline V gene (reference sequence). The CDR3 DNA reads as TGTGCCAGCAGTTTTTACTTGGAGCCAGATACGCAGTATTTT. Its protein is CASSFYLEPDTQYF.